Listed here are 32 T cell receptor beta chains from one sample, sequenced in a study of cytomegalovirus exposure and HLA in healthy donors. PCR primers comprised 60 Vbeta and 13 Jbeta primers. Repertoires were generated with immunoSEQ multiplex PCR, while TCRdb's copy carries only in-frame clones and drops some. The sample yields about 150,000 clones, about 80% seen once. The sequencing input was PBMCs. The receptors were sampled from a woman younger than 45 in good health and CMV-seronegative.

This chain connects TRBV7-9 to TRBJ1-2; 7 nucleotides align to TRBD1. CDR1 and CDR2 (germline): SEHNR, FQNEAQ (reference sequence). The CDR3 consists of 18 residues. Germline trimming cut 4 bases from V and 0 bases from J; bases unmatched to any gene: 14. The CDR3 DNA is TGTGCCAGCAGCTCTATAGGGGGCAGGGGTACCGCTAACTATGGCTACACCTTC. Translated: CASSSIGGRGTANYGYTF. Full variable domain (remainder filled in from reference TRBV7-9 and TRBJ1-2): DTGVSQNPRHKITKRGQNVTFRCDPISEHNRLYWYRQTLGQGPEFLTYFQNEAQLEKSRLLSDRFSAERPKGSFSTLEIQRTEQGDSAMYLCASSSIGGRGTANYGYTFGSGTRLTVV.

The rearrangement links TRBV11-2 to TRBJ2-7, with 9 bases that match TRBD1. Germline CDR1 reads SGHAT; CDR2 reads FQNNGV. The CDR3 runs to 15 residues. V trimming: 6 bases; J trimming: 5 bases; junction bases outside the gene matches: 11. In DNA, the CDR3 is TGTGCCAGCAGACTAGGGGGAACAGGGGGCCACGAGCAGTACTTC. Translated, it gives CASRLGGTGGHEQYF.

This chain links TRBV18 with TRBJ1-2, with 8 bases aligning to TRBD1. CDR1 is KGHSH, CDR2 LQKENI, per germline. CDR3 length: 14 amino acids. J gave up 5 bases and V 3 bases, and 5 bases lay outside the gene matches. The CDR3 reads CASSPQDRAYGYTF. For the CDR3, the DNA is TGTGCCAGCTCACCGCAGGACAGGGCTTATGGCTACACCTTC.

The chain joins TRBV18 to TRBJ2-2; the match to TRBD1 covers 7 bases. There are 14 residues in the CDR3. Germline V gene sequence: CDR1 KGHSH, CDR2 LQKENI. The junction had 4 bases not matched to a gene; V was cut back by 3 bases and J by 6 bases. CDR3 in amino acids: CASSPGQQAGELFF. The CDR3 nucleotides are TGTGCCAGCTCACCGGGACAGCAAGCCGGGGAGCTGTTTTTT.

The sample holds a few counts of this clone. CDR3 sequence reads: CASSPLDGVGNSPLHF. For the CDR3, the DNA is TGCGCCAGCAGCCCCCTGGACGGGGTGGGAAATTCACCCCTCCACTTT. V usage is TRBV4-3 and J usage is TRBJ1-6; no definite D call. The CDR3 consists of 16 residues. V lost 4 bases, J lost 7 bases, and 17 bases lay in between. Germline-derived CDR1 and CDR2 are LGHNA and YSLEER.

The chain has TRBV5-1 and TRBJ2-1; 8 bases are a match to TRBD2. The germline CDR1 and CDR2 sequences are SGHRS and YFSETQ. The J segment lost 8 bases and the V segment lost 4 bases, leaving 14 bases of the junction unmatched. The CDR3 length is 16 residues. CDR3 sequence: CASSAAGTRAQYEQFF. CDR3 nucleotides: TGCGCCAGCAGCGCCGCCGGGACTAGGGCTCAATATGAGCAGTTCTTC.

The CDR3 DNA reads TGTGCCACCGGAAGACGCGGGGGTCTTCACAATGAGCAGTTCTTC. Protein: CATGRRGGLHNEQFF. The chain links TRBV15 to TRBJ2-1; 7 positions match TRBD2. From germline, CDR1 is LNHNV and CDR2 YYDKDF (reference sequence). The J segment lost 5 bases and the V segment lost 8 bases, leaving 12 bases of the junction unmatched. The CDR3 is 15 amino acids.

CDR3 DNA: TGTGCCAGCAGCTTAAGGGGACAGGGGGTGGGCGGCTACACCTTC. As protein: CASSLRGQGVGGYTF. The gene calls are TRBV7-3 and TRBJ1-2; 11 nucleotides line up with TRBD1. V lost 1 base to trimming and J lost 8 bases; unmatched junction nucleotides: 6. Germline assignment: CDR1 SGHTA and CDR2 FQGTGA. CDR3 size: 15 residues.

The chain couples TRBV6-5 to TRBJ2-3, with D maybe TRBD1 (5 bases). Trimming removed 0 bases from V and 4 bases from J, with 11 bases in between. The length of the CDR3 is 15 residues. The germline V gene has CDR1 MNHEY and CDR2 SVGAGI. This chain's CDR3 is CASSYSVTAPDTQYF. The DNA for the CDR3 is TGTGCCAGCAGTTACTCGGTGACAGCGCCAGATACGCAGTATTTT.

The V gene is TRBV19, the J gene TRBJ1-1, with D perhaps matching TRBD1 (6 bases). The V end was cut by 1 base, the J end by 1 base, with 10 bases between. Germline V gives CDR1 LNHDA, CDR2 SQIVND (reference sequence). The CDR3 is 15 amino acids. CDR3 region: CASSIGQGSNTEAFF. CDR3 in DNA: TGTGCCAGTAGTATAGGGCAGGGGTCGAACACTGAAGCTTTCTTT. Combining the CDR3 with reference TRBV19 and TRBJ1-1 gives the whole variable domain DGGITQSPKYLFRKEGQNVTLSCEQNLNHDAMYWYRQDPGQGLRLIYYSQIVNDFQKGDIAEGYSVSREKKESFPLTVTSAQKNPTAFYLCASSIGQGSNTEAFFGQGTRLTVV.

The V call is TRBV4-3, the J call TRBJ1-1; D might be TRBD1 (5 bases). Germline V CDR1 and CDR2: LGHNA, YSLEER. The CDR3 loop spans 14 amino acids. The germline V and J ends were trimmed by 3 bases and 4 bases, with 12 bases remaining between them. The CDR3, as DNA: TGCGCCAGCAGCCAGATAGGGGAAATCACTGAAGCTTTCTTT. Encoded protein: CASSQIGEITEAFF.

This rearrangement joins TRBV4-1 to TRBJ1-2; 7 nucleotides align to TRBD1. The CDR3 runs 17 residues. Germline V CDR1 and CDR2: MGHRA, YSYEKL. After removal of 1 base from V and 4 bases from J, the junction contained 12 bases not matched to a gene. In DNA, the CDR3 is TGCGCCAGCAGCCAAGGCGGGACAGTTAGCCTTCTCTATGGCTACACCTTC. Translated: CASSQGGTVSLLYGYTF.

The rearrangement joins TRBV28 to TRBJ1-1, with D unresolved. Germline assignment: CDR1 MDHEN and CDR2 SYDVKM. The CDR3 sequence is 12 residues long. V shed 8 bases and J shed 1 base, with 8 bases lying between them. The CDR3 DNA is TGTGCCAGCTGGGAGGCGAACACTGAAGCTTTCTTT. Protein: CASWEANTEAFF.

This chain joins TRBV7-6 and TRBJ1-3, with D tentatively TRBD1 (5 bases). Trimming left V 5 bases short and J 4 bases short, with 18 bases between. Germline lookup yields CDR1 SGHVS and CDR2 FNYEAQ. This CDR3 region has 16 residues. The CDR3 DNA follows: TGTGCCAGCAGCCCCCAGGGCGGGGTAGTGGGAAACACCATATATTTT. It encodes CASSPQGGVVGNTIYF.

This clone was observed a handful of times. J is TRBJ1-2 and V is TRBV27, with 7 bases matching TRBD1. Germline V gene lookup returns CDR1 MNHEY and CDR2 SMNVEV (reference sequence). The CDR3 is 13 residues long. V was clipped by 6 bases and J by 4 bases; unmatched bases: 5. In DNA form, the CDR3 reads TGTGCCAGCAGGCGAGGGACAGCCTATGGCTACACCTTC. The encoded protein is CASRRGTAYGYTF.

The chain combines TRBV5-6 with TRBJ2-7, with 9 bases that match TRBD1. The CDR3 extends over 15 amino acids. CDR1 and CDR2 from the germline V gene are SGHDT and YYEEEE. J lost 2 bases, V lost 0 bases, and 3 bases had no gene match. DNA of the CDR3: TGTGCCAGCAGCTTGGACAGGGGGCCCACCTACGAGCAGTACTTC. Translating it yields CASSLDRGPTYEQYF. The full variable domain, with the rest looked up from reference TRBV5-6 and TRBJ2-7, is DAGVTQSPTHLIKTRGQQVTLRCSPKSGHDTVSWYQQALGQGPQFIFQYYEEEERQRGNFPDRFSGHQFPNYSSELNVNALLLGDSALYLCASSLDRGPTYEQYFGPGTRLTVT.

The rearrangement links TRBV5-4 to TRBJ1-2; the match to TRBD1 covers 8 bases. This CDR3 is 15 amino acids long. The trim removed 3 bases at V and 1 base at J, leaving 5 bases unmatched. The germline gives CDR1 SGHNT, CDR2 YYREEE (reference sequence). The CDR3 here is CASSSTGGLNYGYTF. The CDR3, as DNA: TGTGCCAGCAGCTCCACAGGGGGACTTAACTATGGCTACACCTTC.

This clone came up a few times. The chain joins TRBV5-1 to TRBJ1-3, with D possibly being TRBD1 (5 bases). In germline, CDR1 is SGHRS, CDR2 YFSETQ. The CDR3 runs to 14 residues. V lost 2 bases and J lost 0, with 6 bases in between. The CDR3 DNA follows: TGCGCCAGCAGCTTCGACAGCTCTGGAAACACCATATATTTT. This gives the protein CASSFDSSGNTIYF.

J is TRBJ2-3 and V is TRBV5-4, with D maybe TRBD1 (7 bases). The ends were cut back, 0 bases at V and 4 bases at J, with 12 bases in the middle. Germline V gene sequence: CDR1 SGHNT, CDR2 YYREEE (reference sequence). This CDR3 region has 15 residues. The CDR3 loop reads CASSLEGRGADTQYF. Here the CDR3 DNA reads TGTGCCAGCAGCTTGGAGGGCAGGGGGGCAGATACGCAGTATTTT.

The gene calls are TRBV21-1 and TRBJ2-3; whether TRBD2, the table's D call, matches the DNA was not checked. TRBV21-1 represents a pseudogene. The CDR3 is made up of 13 amino acids. The CDR3 DNA reads as TGTGCCAGCAGCAAGAGGCAGATAGATACGCAGTATTTT. Its protein product is CASSKRQIDTQYF.

CDR3 coding DNA: TGTGCCAGCAGCTCAGGACTAGCGGGGGGTGATGAGCAGTTCTTC. This sequence encodes CASSSGLAGGDEQFF. This rearrangement joins TRBV5-4 to TRBJ2-1; TRBD2 agrees at 14 bases. There are 15 residues in the CDR3. Germline assignment: CDR1 SGHNT and CDR2 YYREEE (reference sequence). The ends lost 3 bases at V and 8 bases at J; junction bases unmatched: 4.

The V and J genes are TRBV9 and TRBJ2-3, with no clear D. CDR1 and CDR2 (germline): SGDLS, YYNGEE. The CDR3 runs to 10 residues. V was trimmed by 4 bases and J by 7 bases, leaving 4 bases between them. The CDR3 nucleotides are TGTGCCAGCAGCCCCAATACGCAGTATTTT. Encoded protein: CASSPNTQYF.

The table lists this clone with a count of one. The V call is TRBV6-6, the J call TRBJ2-7; perhaps TRBD2 as D (5 bases). V was pared by 6 bases and J by 5 bases, with 14 bases between. CDR1 MNHNY and CDR2 SVGAGI come from the germline V gene (reference sequence). The CDR3 runs to 13 residues. The chain's CDR3 is CASRPIGVHEQYF. In nucleotides, the CDR3 is TGTGCCAGCAGGCCAATCGGGGTCCACGAGCAGTACTTC.

A single count supports this clone. The chain has TRBV4-3 and TRBJ2-5; a weak D match, TRBD2 (6 bases). This CDR3 spans 15 amino acids. Germline V CDR1 and CDR2: LGHNA, YSLEER. Trimming stripped 0 bases from V and 6 bases from J, with 14 bases between. The CDR3 DNA sequence: TGCGCCAGCAGCCAAGACCGGGACGGAGGGAAGACCCAGTACTTC. As protein: CASSQDRDGGKTQYF.

This chain uses TRBV27 with TRBJ2-3; 7 bases match TRBD2. CDR1 MNHEY and CDR2 SMNVEV come from the germline V gene (reference sequence). J was trimmed by 4 bases and V by 5 bases; bases with no gene match: 9. The CDR3 length is 15 residues. The CDR3 DNA reads TGTGCCAGCAGTATGGGGGGGAGAGGGGCAGATACGCAGTATTTT. Its translation is CASSMGGRGADTQYF.

The chain joins TRBV5-3 to TRBJ2-2, with 9 bases that match TRBD1. TRBV5-3 is marked as an open reading frame, function uncertain. V trimming: 3 bases; J trimming: 6 bases; junction bases outside the gene matches: 6. This CDR3 spans 15 amino acids. Here the CDR3 reads CARSCWTGDAGELFF. The CDR3 DNA is TGTGCCAGAAGCTGCTGGACAGGGGATGCCGGGGAGCTGTTTTTT.

The V call is TRBV2, the J call TRBJ1-2; possibly TRBD1 for D (6 bases). Germline-derived CDR1 and CDR2 are SNHLY and FYNNEI. Trimming took off 6 bases at V and 4 bases at J, with 12 bases between the two ends. CDR3 length: 13 amino acids. The CDR3 DNA is TGTGCCAGCAGGAGGGTGACAGGCTATGGCTACACCTTC. Protein sequence: CASRRVTGYGYTF.

The V and J genes are TRBV6-1 and TRBJ1-4; 9 bases line up with TRBD1. The CDR3 loop spans 15 amino acids. The germline V gene encodes CDR1 MNHNS and CDR2 SASEGT. V lost 4 bases to trimming and J lost 6 bases; unmatched junction nucleotides: 6. This chain's CDR3 is CASSGRDRVYEKLFF. The CDR3 DNA is TGTGCCAGCAGTGGCCGGGACAGGGTTTATGAAAAACTGTTTTTT.

The rearrangement joins TRBV6-1 to TRBJ1-2; 8 bases are shared with TRBD1. CDR1 and CDR2 from the germline V gene are MNHNS and SASEGT. Losses at the gene ends were 2 bases for V and 4 bases for J; bases not matched to a gene: 6. CDR3 length: 15 amino acids. In DNA, the CDR3 is TGTGCCAGCAGTGAAATTAACGACAGGGGCTATGGCTACACCTTC. It specifies CASSEINDRGYGYTF.

This clone was observed a single time. J is TRBJ1-2 and V is TRBV2, with 8 bases identical to TRBD1. Germline V gene data show CDR1 as SNHLY and CDR2 as FYNNEI. The CDR3 is 15 residues long. With 0 bases clipped from V and 2 bases from J, the junction kept 2 bases outside the gene matches. The CDR3 reads CASSEAWTGNYGYTF. The CDR3 DNA reads TGTGCCAGCAGTGAAGCTTGGACAGGGAACTATGGCTACACCTTC.

This clone has only a few counts. The chain is built from TRBV5-1 and TRBJ1-6; D call uncertain. CDR3 size: 15 residues. In germline, CDR1 is SGHRS, CDR2 YFSETQ. V gave up 0 bases and J gave up 3 bases, with 7 bases separating them. The CDR3 region is CASSLGAVYNSPLHF. In DNA form, the CDR3 reads TGCGCCAGCAGCTTGGGGGCAGTCTATAATTCACCCCTCCACTTT.

The rearrangement joins TRBV15 to TRBJ2-6, with D perhaps TRBD1 (5 bases). V gave up 3 bases and J gave up 5 bases, with 8 bases separating them. Germline V lookup: CDR1 LNHNV, CDR2 YYDKDF (reference sequence). The CDR3 extends over 14 amino acids. This CDR3 reads CATSRPDRANVLTF. CDR3 coding DNA: TGTGCCACCAGCAGGCCGGACAGGGCCAACGTCCTGACTTTC. The whole variable domain, filled in from reference TRBV15 and TRBJ2-6, reads DAMVIQNPRYQVTQFGKPVTLSCSQTLNHNVMYWYQQKSSQAPKLLFHYYDKDFNNEADTPDNFQSRRPNTSFCFLDIRSPGLGDTAMYLCATSRPDRANVLTFGAGSRLTVL.